The clone carrying this T cell receptor beta chain occurred a few times. Antigen specificity is unknown. A quantitative 5'-RACE method, one with molecular barcodes, was used to make TCR beta libraries. TCRdb re-derived calls from the 5' RACE reads in MiXCR, one entry per CDR3 protein. The sample has under 950,000 distinct CDR3 sequences, roughly 19% seen once. This sample is drawn from a study of CD8 T cells in ankylosing spondylitis. V dropped 1 base and J dropped 5; count of bases not matched to a gene: 9. Germline CDR1 and CDR2: SGHVS and FQNEAQ. The CDR3 is made up of 17 amino acids. Broader study findings: Reactive arthritis synovial fluid and blood were previously reported to contain some motif variants. Matched ankylosing spondylitis synovial fluid reportedly showed significant enrichment of disease-linked clones. What seemed typical of ankylosing spondylitis blood was a TCR beta motif built from several highly homologous variants.

The rearrangement uses TRBV7-8 and TRBJ2-5; 11 bases agree with TRBD2. The receptor comes from a male donor with ankylosing spondylitis. The sequenced material came from blood, either unsorted or a sorted T cell fraction (not recorded which). CDR3 amino acids: CASSLELAGGLSETQYF. The CDR3 nucleotides read TGTGCCAGCAGCTTAGAGCTAGCGGGGGGTCTGTCGGAGACCCAGTACTTC.